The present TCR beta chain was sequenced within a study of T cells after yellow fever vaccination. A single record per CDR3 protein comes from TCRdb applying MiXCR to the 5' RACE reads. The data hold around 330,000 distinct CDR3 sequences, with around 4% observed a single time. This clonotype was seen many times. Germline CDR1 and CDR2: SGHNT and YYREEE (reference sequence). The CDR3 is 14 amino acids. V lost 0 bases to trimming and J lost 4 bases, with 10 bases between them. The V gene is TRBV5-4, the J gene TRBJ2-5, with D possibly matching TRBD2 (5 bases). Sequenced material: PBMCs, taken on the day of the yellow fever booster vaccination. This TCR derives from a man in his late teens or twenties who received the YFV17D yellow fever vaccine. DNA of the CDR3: TGTGCCAGCAGCTTGGCAGCCCGGGGAGAGACCCAGTACTTC. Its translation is CASSLAARGETQYF.